This passage covers 15 T cell receptor beta chains from one sample sequenced in a study of blood T cell repertoires in COVID-19. Sequencing used immunoSEQ multiplex PCR; TCRdb keeps in-frame clones, though not all of them. The sample has 150,000 or so clones; approximately 87% are singletons. The sequencing input was peripheral blood. The receptors here all came from a man aged 80 or over with acute or convalescent COVID-19.

The rearrangement uses TRBV5-1 and TRBJ2-6; D gene uncertain. The germline V and J ends were trimmed by 5 bases and 0 bases, with 9 bases remaining between them. This CDR3 region has 15 residues. From germline, CDR1 is SGHRS and CDR2 YFSETQ. For the CDR3, the DNA is TGCGCCAGCAGGGGCGACCCCTCTGGGGCCAACGTCCTGACTTTC. It is translated as CASRGDPSGANVLTF.

This clone is a singleton in its sample. The chain employs TRBV27 and TRBJ1-4, with 7 bases fitting TRBD1. Germline values: CDR1 MNHEY, CDR2 SMNVEV (reference sequence). The J segment lost 8 bases and the V segment lost 2 bases, leaving 5 bases of the junction unmatched. CDR3 length: 14 residues. CDR3 loop: CASSLGQGGEKLFF. The CDR3 region has the DNA TGTGCCAGCAGTTTAGGGCAGGGGGGCGAAAAACTGTTTTTT.

This sequence joins TRBV29-1 and TRBJ2-5, with 9 bases matching TRBD1. CDR1 is SQVTM and CDR2 is ANQGSEA in the germline V gene. The CDR3 is 12 amino acids. With V trimmed by 4 bases and J by 5 bases, 2 bases remained unmatched. CDR3 loop: CSVGTGEETQYF. CDR3 DNA: TGCAGCGTTGGGACAGGGGAGGAGACCCAGTACTTC. Based on the CDR3 plus reference TRBV29-1 and TRBJ2-5, the full variable domain is SAVISQKPSRDICQRGTSLTIQCQVDSQVTMMFWYRQQPGQSLTLIATANQGSEATYESGFVIDKFPISRPNLTFSTLTVSNMSPEDSSIYLCSVGTGEETQYFGPGTRLLVL.

The chain has TRBV7-6 and TRBJ2-7; TRBD1 aligns across 8 bases. V lost 5 bases, J lost 4 bases, and 13 bases stayed unmatched. This CDR3 has 16 amino acids. The V gene's germline CDR1 is SGHVS and CDR2 FNYEAQ. This CDR3 is CASSELSGQGNYEQYF. In nucleotides, the CDR3 is TGTGCCAGCAGCGAGTTAAGCGGACAGGGAAATTACGAGCAGTACTTC.

The rearrangement joins TRBV28 to TRBJ1-2; a weak D match, TRBD1 (5 bases). The CDR3 is 13 residues long. Germline-derived CDR1 and CDR2 are MDHEN and SYDVKM. The V gene lost 3 bases and the J gene lost 4 bases, with 9 bases spanning the gap. The CDR3 reads CASSLAQGYGYTF. The CDR3 DNA follows: TGTGCCAGCAGTTTGGCGCAGGGCTATGGCTACACCTTC.

This chain joins TRBV30 and TRBJ1-1; no reliable D call. Trimming shortened V by 0 bases and J by 1 base, and 6 bases separated the two germline ends. The germline CDR1 and CDR2 sequences are GTSNPN and SVGIG (reference sequence). The length of the CDR3 is 13 residues. CDR3 amino acids: CAWSVQPNTEAFF. CDR3 in DNA: TGTGCCTGGAGTGTACAGCCGAACACTGAAGCTTTCTTT.

The chain joins TRBV9 to TRBJ2-5; tentative D call: TRBD2 (5 bases). The CDR3 runs 14 residues. V lost 0 bases and J 4 bases, leaving 10 bases between the germline ends. Germline CDR1 reads SGDLS; CDR2 reads YYNGEE. CDR3 region: CASSVATGRETQYF. DNA of the CDR3: TGTGCCAGCAGCGTAGCTACGGGGAGAGAGACCCAGTACTTC.

The rearrangement uses TRBV29-1 and TRBJ2-3; 7 bases are shared with TRBD2. Germline-derived CDR1 and CDR2 are SQVTM and ANQGSEA. The CDR3 runs to 15 residues. V was pared by 7 bases and J by 0 bases, with 10 bases of the junction left unmatched. The CDR3 bases are TGCAGCGACACCGAGGGACTATTAAGCACAGATACGCAGTATTTT. Its translation is CSDTEGLLSTDTQYF.

CDR3 DNA: TGCGCCAGCAGCGATGGGACAGCCTATGGCTACACCTTC. This codes for CASSDGTAYGYTF. V and J are TRBV5-1 and TRBJ1-2, with TRBD1 identical over 7 bases. V was clipped by 4 bases and J by 4 bases; unmatched bases: 4. The CDR3 contains 13 residues. In germline, CDR1 is SGHRS, CDR2 YFSETQ.

The chain employs TRBV5-1 and TRBJ1-6, with D maybe TRBD1 (6 bases). This CDR3 comprises 14 residues. Germline values: CDR1 SGHRS, CDR2 YFSETQ. Trimming stripped 0 bases from V and 7 bases from J, with 8 bases between. CDR3: CASSLEGGNSPLHF. In DNA form, the CDR3 reads TGCGCCAGCAGCTTGGAAGGGGGAAATTCACCCCTCCACTTT. Combining the CDR3 with reference TRBV5-1 and TRBJ1-6 gives the whole variable domain KAGVTQTPRYLIKTRGQQVTLSCSPISGHRSVSWYQQTPGQGLQFLFEYFSETQRNKGNFPGRFSGRQFSNSRSEMNVSTLELGDSALYLCASSLEGGNSPLHFGNGTRLTVT.

V usage is TRBV4-2 and J usage is TRBJ2-1, with 10 bases aligning to TRBD1. After removal of 0 bases from V and 2 bases from J, the junction contained 4 bases not matched to a gene. CDR1 is LGHNA, CDR2 YNFKEQ, per germline. This CDR3 region has 17 residues. The CDR3 sequence: CASSQEGTGEPYNEQFF. CDR3 nucleotide sequence: TGTGCCAGCAGCCAAGAGGGGACAGGGGAACCCTACAATGAGCAGTTCTTC.

The V call is TRBV9, the J call TRBJ2-2, with a tentative D call TRBD1 (6 bases). The germline V and J ends were trimmed by 0 bases and 5 bases, with 14 bases remaining between them. This CDR3 spans 16 amino acids. Germline CDR1 SGDLS, CDR2 YYNGEE. CDR3 protein: CASSVGSQGETGELFF. The CDR3 DNA sequence: TGTGCCAGCAGCGTAGGGTCACAGGGTGAAACCGGGGAGCTGTTTTTT.

The chain recombines TRBV28 with TRBJ1-2; no clear D gene. V lost 7 bases, J lost 0 bases, and 9 bases lay in between. The CDR3 loop spans 13 amino acids. The germline gives CDR1 MDHEN, CDR2 SYDVKM. CDR3 coding DNA: TGTGCCAGCACGGAGGGTTCTAACTATGGCTACACCTTC. This sequence encodes CASTEGSNYGYTF.

This chain joins TRBV3-1 (or the pseudogene TRBV3-2) and TRBJ1-3, with D hard to call. V was shortened by 3 bases and J by 2 bases, with 8 bases between the two germline ends. Germline V lookup: CDR1 LGHDT, CDR2 YNNKEL (reference sequence). The CDR3 totals 14 residues. In DNA form, the CDR3 reads TGTGCCAGCAGCCAGAGCACGGCTGGAAACACCATATATTTT. This translates into CASSQSTAGNTIYF.

This chain connects TRBV6-5 to TRBJ2-3; no clear D gene. This CDR3 region has 12 residues. Germline lookup yields CDR1 MNHEY and CDR2 SVGAGI. Deletions cut 5 bases from V and 6 bases from J, with 9 bases between. The DNA for the CDR3 is TGTGCCAGCAGTCGCGGCGCGGATACGCAGTATTTT. Translation: CASSRGADTQYF.